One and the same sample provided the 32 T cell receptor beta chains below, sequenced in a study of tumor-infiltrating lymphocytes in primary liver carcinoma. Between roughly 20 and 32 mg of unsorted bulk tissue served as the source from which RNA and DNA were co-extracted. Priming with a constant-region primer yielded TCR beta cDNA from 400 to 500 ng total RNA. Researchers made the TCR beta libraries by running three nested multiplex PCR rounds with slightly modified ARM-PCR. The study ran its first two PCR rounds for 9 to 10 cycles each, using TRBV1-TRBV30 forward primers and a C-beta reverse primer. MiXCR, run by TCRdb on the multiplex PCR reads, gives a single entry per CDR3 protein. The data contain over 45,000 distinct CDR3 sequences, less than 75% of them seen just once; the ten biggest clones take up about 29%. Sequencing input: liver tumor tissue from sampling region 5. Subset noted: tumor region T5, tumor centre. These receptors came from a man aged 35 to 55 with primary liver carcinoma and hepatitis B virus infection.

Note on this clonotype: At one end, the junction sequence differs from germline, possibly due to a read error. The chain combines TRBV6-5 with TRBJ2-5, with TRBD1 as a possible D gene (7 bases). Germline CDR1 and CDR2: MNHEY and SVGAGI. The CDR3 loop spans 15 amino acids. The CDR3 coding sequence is TGTGCCAGCAATTACCCTGGGCAGGGGGGAGAGACCCAGTACTTC. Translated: CASNYPGQGGETQYF.

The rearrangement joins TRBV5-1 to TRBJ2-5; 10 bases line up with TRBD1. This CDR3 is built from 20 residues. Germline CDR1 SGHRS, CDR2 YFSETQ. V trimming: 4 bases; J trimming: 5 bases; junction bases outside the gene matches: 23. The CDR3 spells CASSLGALLKTGGAWETQYF. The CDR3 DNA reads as TGCGCCAGCAGCCTGGGTGCCCTCCTCAAGACAGGGGGCGCCTGGGAGACCCAGTACTTC.

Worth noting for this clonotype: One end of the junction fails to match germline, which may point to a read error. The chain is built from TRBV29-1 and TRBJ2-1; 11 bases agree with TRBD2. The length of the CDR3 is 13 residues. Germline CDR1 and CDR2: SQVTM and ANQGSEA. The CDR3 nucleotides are TGCAGTGTTGGGGGACTAGCGGACAATGAGCGGTTCTTC. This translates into CSVGGLADNERFF.

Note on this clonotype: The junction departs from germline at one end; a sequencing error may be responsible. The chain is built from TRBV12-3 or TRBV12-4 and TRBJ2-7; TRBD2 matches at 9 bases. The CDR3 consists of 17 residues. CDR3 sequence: CVSSQFPGLAQCDEQYF. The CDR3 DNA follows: TGTGTCAGCAGCCAGTTCCCAGGACTAGCGCAATGCGACGAGCAGTACTTC.

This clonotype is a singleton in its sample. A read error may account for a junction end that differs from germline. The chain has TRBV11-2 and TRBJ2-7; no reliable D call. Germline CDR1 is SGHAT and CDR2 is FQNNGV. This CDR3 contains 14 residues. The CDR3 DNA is TGTACCAGCAACTTGACGGATGATGACTACGAGCAGTACTTC. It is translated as CTSNLTDDDYEQYF.

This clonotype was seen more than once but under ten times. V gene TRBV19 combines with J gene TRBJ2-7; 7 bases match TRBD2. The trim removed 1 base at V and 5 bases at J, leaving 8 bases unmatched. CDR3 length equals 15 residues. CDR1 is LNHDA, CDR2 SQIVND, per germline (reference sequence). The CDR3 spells CASSIVQGGVHEQYF. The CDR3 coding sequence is TGTGCCAGTAGTATAGTCCAGGGAGGGGTCCACGAGCAGTACTTC. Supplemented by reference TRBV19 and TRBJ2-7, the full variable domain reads DGGITQSPKYLFRKEGQNVTLSCEQNLNHDAMYWYRQDPGQGLRLIYYSQIVNDFQKGDIAEGYSVSREKKESFPLTVTSAQKNPTAFYLCASSIVQGGVHEQYFGPGTRLTVT.

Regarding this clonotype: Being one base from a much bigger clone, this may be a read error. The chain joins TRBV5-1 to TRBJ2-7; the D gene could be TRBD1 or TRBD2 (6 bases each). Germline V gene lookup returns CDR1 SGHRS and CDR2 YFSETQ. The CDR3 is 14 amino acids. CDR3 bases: TGCGCCAGCAGCTTAGCCACGGGGGCCTACGAGCAGTGCTTC. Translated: CASSLATGAYEQCF.

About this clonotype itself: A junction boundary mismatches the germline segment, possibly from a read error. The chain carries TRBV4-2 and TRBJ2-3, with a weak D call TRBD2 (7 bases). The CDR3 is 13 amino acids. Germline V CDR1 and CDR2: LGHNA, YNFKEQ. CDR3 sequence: CVSSQGGADTQYF. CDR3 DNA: TGTGTCAGCAGCCAAGGGGGGGCAGATACGCAGTATTTT.

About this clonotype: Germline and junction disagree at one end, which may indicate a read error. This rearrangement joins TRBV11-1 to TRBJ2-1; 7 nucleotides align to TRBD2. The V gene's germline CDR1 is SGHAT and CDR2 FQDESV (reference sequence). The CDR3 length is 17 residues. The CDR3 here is CPSSLGLAGEVDSEQFF. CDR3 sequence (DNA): TGTCCCAGCAGCCTGGGACTTGCGGGAGAAGTTGACAGTGAGCAGTTCTTC.

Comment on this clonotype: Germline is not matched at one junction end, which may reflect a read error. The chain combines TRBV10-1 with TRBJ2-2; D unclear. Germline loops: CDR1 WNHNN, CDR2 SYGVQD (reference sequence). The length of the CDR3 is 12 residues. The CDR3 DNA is TGCACCAGCTGTACGAACACCGGGGAGCTGTTTTTT. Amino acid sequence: CTSCTNTGELFF.

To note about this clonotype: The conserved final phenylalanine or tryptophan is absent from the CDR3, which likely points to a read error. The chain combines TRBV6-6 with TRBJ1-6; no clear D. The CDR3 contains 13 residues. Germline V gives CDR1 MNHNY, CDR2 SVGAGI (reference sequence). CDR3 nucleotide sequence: TGTGCCGGTCGGAGCTCCCATAATTCACCCCTCCACGTT. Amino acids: CAGRSSHNSPLHV.

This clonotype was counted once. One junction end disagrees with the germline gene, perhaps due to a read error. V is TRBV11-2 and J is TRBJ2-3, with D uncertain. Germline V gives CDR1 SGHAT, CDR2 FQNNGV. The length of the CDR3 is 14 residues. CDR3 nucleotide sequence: TGTACCAGTAGCCCGGGCTCCCCGTCAGGTACGCAGTATTTT. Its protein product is CTSSPGSPSGTQYF.

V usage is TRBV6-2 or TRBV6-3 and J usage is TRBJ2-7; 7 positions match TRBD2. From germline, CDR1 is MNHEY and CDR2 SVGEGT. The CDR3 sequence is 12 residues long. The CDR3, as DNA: TGTACCCCCTCTAGCGGACCCTACGAGCAGTACTTC. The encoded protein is CTPSSGPYEQYF.

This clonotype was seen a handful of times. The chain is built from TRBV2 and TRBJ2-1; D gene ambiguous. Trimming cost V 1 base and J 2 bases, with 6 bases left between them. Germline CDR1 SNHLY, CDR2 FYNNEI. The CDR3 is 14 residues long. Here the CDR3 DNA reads TGTGCCAGCAGTGAAGGGGAAACCTACAATGAGCAGTTCTTC. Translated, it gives CASSEGETYNEQFF.

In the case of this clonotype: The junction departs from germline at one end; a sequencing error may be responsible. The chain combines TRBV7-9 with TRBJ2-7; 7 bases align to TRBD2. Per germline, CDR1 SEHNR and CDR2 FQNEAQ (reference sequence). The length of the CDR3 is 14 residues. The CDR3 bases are TGTGTCAGTAGCTTAGCGGGTCCCGCCTACAAGCAGTACTTC. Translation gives CVSSLAGPAYKQYF.

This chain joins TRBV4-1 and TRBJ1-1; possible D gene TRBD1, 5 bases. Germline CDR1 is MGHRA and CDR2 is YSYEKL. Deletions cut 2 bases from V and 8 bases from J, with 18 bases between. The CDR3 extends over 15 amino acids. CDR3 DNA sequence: TGCGCCAGCAGCCAAAGTTGGGGGGGAAATACCGAAGCTTTCTTT. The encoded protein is CASSQSWGGNTEAFF.

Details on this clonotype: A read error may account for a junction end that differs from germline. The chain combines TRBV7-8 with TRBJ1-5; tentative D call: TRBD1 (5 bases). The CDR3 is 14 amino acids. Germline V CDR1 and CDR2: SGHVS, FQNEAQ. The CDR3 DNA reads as TGTGCCAGCAGCTCAAACTGGGGCAATCAGCCCCAACATTTT. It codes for CASSSNWGNQPQHF.

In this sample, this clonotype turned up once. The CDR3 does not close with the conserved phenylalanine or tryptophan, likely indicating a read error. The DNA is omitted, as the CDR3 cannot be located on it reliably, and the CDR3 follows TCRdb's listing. CDR3 residues: CASSLAGRGTGEPFL. The J gene is TRBJ2-2, the V gene TRBV11-2; TRBD1, as called in the table, went unchecked against the DNA. The CDR3 comprises 15 residues, both ends counted. The germline CDR1 and CDR2 sequences are SGHAT and FQNNGV.

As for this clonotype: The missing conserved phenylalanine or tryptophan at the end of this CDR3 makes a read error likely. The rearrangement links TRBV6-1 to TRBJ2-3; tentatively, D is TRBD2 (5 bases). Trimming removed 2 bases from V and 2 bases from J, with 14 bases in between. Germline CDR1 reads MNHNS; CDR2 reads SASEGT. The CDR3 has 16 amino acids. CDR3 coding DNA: TGTGCCAGCAGTGAATTAGCGTGTTTAACCACAGATACGCAGTATTGT. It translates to CASSELACLTTDTQYC.

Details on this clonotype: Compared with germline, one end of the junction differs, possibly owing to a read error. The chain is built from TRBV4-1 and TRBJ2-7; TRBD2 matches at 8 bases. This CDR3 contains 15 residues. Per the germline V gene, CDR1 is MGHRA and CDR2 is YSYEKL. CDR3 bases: TGCGCCAGCAGCCTAAGGTGCGGACTAGCCTACGAGCCGTACTTC. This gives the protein CASSLRCGLAYEPYF.

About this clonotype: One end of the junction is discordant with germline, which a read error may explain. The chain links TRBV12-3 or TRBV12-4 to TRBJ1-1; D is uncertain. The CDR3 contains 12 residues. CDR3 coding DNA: TGTGGCAGCAGTCGAGTGAACACTGAAGCTTTCTTT. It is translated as CGSSRVNTEAFF.

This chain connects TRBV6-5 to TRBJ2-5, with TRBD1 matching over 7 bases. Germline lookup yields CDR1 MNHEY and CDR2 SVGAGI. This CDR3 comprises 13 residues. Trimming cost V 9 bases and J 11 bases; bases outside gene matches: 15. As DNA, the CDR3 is TGTGCCAGTAGTCTAAGTCCGGGACAGCGTCAGTACTTC. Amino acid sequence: CASSLSPGQRQYF.

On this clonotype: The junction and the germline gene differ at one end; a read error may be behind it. CDR3 coding DNA: TGTGCCAGCCACTGGGAGGGAGAGGAGAGCCAGTACTTC. Translating gives CASHWEGEESQYF. The chain has TRBV12-3 or TRBV12-4 and TRBJ2-5, with 7 nucleotides matching TRBD2. CDR3 length equals 13 residues.

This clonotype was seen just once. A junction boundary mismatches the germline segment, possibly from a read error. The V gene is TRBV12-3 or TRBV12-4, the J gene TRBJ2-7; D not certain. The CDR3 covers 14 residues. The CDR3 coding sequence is TGTGCCAGCAGTCTACATGGAGATGGCGACGAGCCGTACTTC. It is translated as CASSLHGDGDEPYF.

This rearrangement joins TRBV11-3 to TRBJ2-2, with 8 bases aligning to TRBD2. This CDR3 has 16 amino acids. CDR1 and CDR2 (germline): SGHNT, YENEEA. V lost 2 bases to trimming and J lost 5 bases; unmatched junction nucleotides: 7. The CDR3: CASSLQAGAGTGELFF. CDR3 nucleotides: TGTGCCAGCAGCTTACAAGCGGGAGCGGGAACCGGGGAGCTGTTTTTT.

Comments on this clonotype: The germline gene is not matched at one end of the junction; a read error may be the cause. The CDR3 DNA reads as TGCGCCAGCAGCCGGGGCTTGCGGTCCTCCTACAATGAGCAGTTCTTT. This encodes CASSRGLRSSYNEQFF. This chain uses TRBV5-1 with TRBJ2-1; D may correspond to TRBD1 or TRBD2 (5 bases each). The CDR3 is 16 amino acids. Germline V gives CDR1 SGHRS, CDR2 YFSETQ.

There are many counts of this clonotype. The CDR3 sequence: CASSLPGLNEQFF. CDR3 in DNA: TGTGCCAGCAGCTTACCAGGCCTCAATGAGCAGTTCTTC. The V gene is TRBV7-8, the J gene TRBJ2-1; D gene uncertain. Between the trimmed V and J ends, which lost 2 bases and 6 bases, there was a span of 8 bases. This CDR3 has 13 amino acids. The germline V gene has CDR1 SGHVS and CDR2 FQNEAQ.

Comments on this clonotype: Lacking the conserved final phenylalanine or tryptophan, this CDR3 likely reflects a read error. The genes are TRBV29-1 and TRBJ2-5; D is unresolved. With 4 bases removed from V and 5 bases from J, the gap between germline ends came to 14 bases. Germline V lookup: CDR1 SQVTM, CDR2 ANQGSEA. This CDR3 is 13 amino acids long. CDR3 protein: CSVGGMAAETQYS. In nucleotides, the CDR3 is TGCAGCGTTGGTGGGATGGCCGCGGAGACCCAGTACTCC.

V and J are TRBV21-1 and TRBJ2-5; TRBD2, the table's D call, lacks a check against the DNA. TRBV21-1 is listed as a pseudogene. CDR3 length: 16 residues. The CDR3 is CASSSPGGPGTKTQYF. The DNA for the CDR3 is TGTGCCAGCAGCAGTCCGGGAGGGCCGGGTACGAAGACCCAGTACTTC.

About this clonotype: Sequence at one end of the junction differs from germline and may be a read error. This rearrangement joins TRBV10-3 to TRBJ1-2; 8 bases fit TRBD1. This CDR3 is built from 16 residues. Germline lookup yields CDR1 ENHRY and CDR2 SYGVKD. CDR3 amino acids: CAISEGIAGGDYGYTF. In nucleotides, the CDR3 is TGTGCCATCAGTGAAGGTATCGCAGGGGGCGACTATGGTTACACCTTC.

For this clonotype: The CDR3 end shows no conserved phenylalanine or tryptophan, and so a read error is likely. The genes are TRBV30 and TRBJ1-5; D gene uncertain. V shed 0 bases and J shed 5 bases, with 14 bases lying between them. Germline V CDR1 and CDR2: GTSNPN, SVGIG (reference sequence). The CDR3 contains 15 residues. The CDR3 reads CAWSVLLQIYQPQHS. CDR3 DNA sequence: TGTGCCTGGAGTGTACTTTTACAGATCTATCAGCCCCAGCATTCT.

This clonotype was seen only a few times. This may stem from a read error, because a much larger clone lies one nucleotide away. CDR3 sequence (DNA): TGCGCCAGCAGCCAAGTCGGGACACTAAACTCTGGGGCCAACGTCCCGACTTTC. It codes for CASSQVGTLNSGANVPTF. V is TRBV4-1 and J is TRBJ2-6; D possibly corresponds to TRBD1 (6 bases). The germline CDR1 and CDR2 sequences are MGHRA and YSYEKL. The CDR3 has 18 amino acids.